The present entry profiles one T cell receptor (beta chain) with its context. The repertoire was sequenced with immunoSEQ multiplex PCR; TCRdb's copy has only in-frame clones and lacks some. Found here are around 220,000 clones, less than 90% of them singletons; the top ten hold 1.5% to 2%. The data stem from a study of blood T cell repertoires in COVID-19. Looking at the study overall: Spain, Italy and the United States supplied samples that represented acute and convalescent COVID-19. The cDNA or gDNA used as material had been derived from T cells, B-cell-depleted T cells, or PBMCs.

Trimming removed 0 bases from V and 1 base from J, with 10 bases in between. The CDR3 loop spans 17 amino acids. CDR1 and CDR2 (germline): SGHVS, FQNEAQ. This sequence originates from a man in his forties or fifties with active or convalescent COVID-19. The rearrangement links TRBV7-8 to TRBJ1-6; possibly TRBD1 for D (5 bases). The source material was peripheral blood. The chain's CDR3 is CASSLAFRGSYNSPLHF. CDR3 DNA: TGTGCCAGCAGCTTAGCCTTTAGGGGATCCTATAATTCACCCCTCCACTTT.